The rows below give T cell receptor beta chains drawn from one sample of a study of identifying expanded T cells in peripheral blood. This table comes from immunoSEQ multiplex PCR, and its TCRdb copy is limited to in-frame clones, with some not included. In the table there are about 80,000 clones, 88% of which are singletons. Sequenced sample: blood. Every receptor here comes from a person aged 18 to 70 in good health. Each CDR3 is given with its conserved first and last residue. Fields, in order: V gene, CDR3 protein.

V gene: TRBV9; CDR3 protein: CASSVMGTGGTGELFF
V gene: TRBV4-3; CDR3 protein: CASSHETVVNEQFF
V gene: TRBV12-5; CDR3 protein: CASGLVRVYIGQGVRDGYTF
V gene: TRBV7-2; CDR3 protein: CASSLNRVSGRNEQFF
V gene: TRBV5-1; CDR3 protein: CASSTGQGTNSPLHF
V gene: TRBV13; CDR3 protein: CASSPAHRAGYTF
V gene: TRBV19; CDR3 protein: CASCTGPRPEKLFF
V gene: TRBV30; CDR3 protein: CAWRRRSNNYGYTF
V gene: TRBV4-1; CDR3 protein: CASSQETSLGRGFREQYF
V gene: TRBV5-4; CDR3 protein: CASSLSRNYNSPLHF